The present TCR beta chain was sequenced within a study of cytomegalovirus exposure and HLA in healthy donors (dated by TCRdb to 2016 to 2017). Broadly, across the study: According to a later analysis, one platform produced both the roughly 110 validation repertoires and the 730 or so repertoires of the first cohort. The study was designed to test whether signatures of past pathogen exposure could be identified by cataloging public T cell receptors. Besides the first cohort of around 700 subjects, a separate validation cohort made up of 120 different subjects was used. The study combined high-throughput TCR immunosequencing, statistical association of individual TCRs with disease status, and machine learning to predict cytomegalovirus infection status.

Results and caveats for the whole study, not just this receptor: A later analysis lacked HLA typing for the validation cohort, so it scored co-occurrence in that cohort across all 120 or so repertoires. A total of 164 TCR beta chains were listed by the study as associated with cytomegalovirus. The classifier was reported to diagnose cytomegalovirus status with high specificity and sensitivity in both the original and validation cohorts. While some public TCRs were present in many individuals, most TCR sequences turned up only very rarely across donors. A few of the identified cytomegalovirus-associated TCR beta chains were confirmed in vitro to be specific for cytomegalovirus antigens. According to the authors, the approach could potentially be generalized to other disease states and immunological phenotypes. Subsequent analysis determined that TCRs grouped into clusters in the first cohort also showed a tendency toward co-occurrence across the 90 to 150 validation repertoires, and 94% of cluster scores exceeded 0.

The sample holds one count of this clone. It has no known antigen specificity. Compared with germline, one end of the junction differs, possibly owing to a read error. The library was generated by the immunoSEQ multiplex PCR assay. The paper's processing steps were these. A statistical classification framework was built for diagnosing cytomegalovirus status from the catalog of TCR beta chain sequences. In its TCRdb copy, this immuneACCESS table keeps in-frame sequences only and misses some clones. Where compared with another copy, unresolved V genes explain less than half of these, and the others have no known cause. V, J and clone size are those of that table, while D and trimming were read from the DNA. Across this sample there are tens of thousands of clones, with roughly 93% seen only once. Less than 4% of the sample lies in the top ten. From the cysteine through the phenylalanine, the CDR3 covers 12 amino acids. The entry retains the CDR3 DNA only, 36 bases that are in frame from base 1. The germline V gene provides CDR1 SGHVS and CDR2 FNYEAQ.

The donors belonged to the validation cohort of around 130 subjects, which was separate from the approximately 700-subject first cohort. The receptor was derived from a woman aged 25 to 39 in good health and CMV-seronegative. The chain was built from TRBV7-6 and TRBJ2-1; possibly the D gene is TRBD2, per 5 matching bases. The specimen sequenced was PBMCs. The CDR3 is CASSLPGVPVVF. The nucleotide sequence reads as follows: TGTGCCAGCAGTCTTCCCGGGGTTCCGGTGGTCTTC.